The next 29 T cell receptor beta chains were all read from a single sample in a study of response to subunit inactivated influenza vaccine. Each CDR3 protein is one row after TCRdb ran MiXCR on the RT-PCR reads. Here the sample spans some 500,000 distinct CDR3 sequences, over 10% being singletons. The sequencing here drew on PBMCs from blood, taken about 6 weeks after vaccination. The receptors shown here come from a man in his forties or fifties who received an inactivated influenza vaccine.

This clonotype has just one count. V gene TRBV3-1 combines with J gene TRBJ2-5; D uncertain. The V and J ends lost 8 bases and 2 bases respectively, with 9 bases between them. The germline V gene has CDR1 LGHDT and CDR2 YNNKEL (reference sequence). The CDR3 has 12 residues. This CDR3 is CASAKAQETQYF. The CDR3, as DNA: TGTGCCAGCGCGAAGGCTCAAGAGACCCAGTACTTC.

Only a few counts were recorded for this clonotype. Here the CDR3 DNA reads TGTGCCAGCAGTTATGACGAGGGGACAACAGATACGCAGTATTTT. Residues: CASSYDEGTTDTQYF. The chain joins TRBV28 to TRBJ2-3; D is possibly TRBD1 (6 bases). This CDR3 is built from 15 residues. CDR1 and CDR2 from the germline V gene are MDHEN and SYDVKM. The V gene lost 4 bases and the J gene lost 3 bases, with 14 bases spanning the gap.

The CDR3 sequence is CASSEQGRANVLTF. The CDR3 DNA follows: TGTGCCAGCAGTGAACAGGGTCGGGCCAACGTCCTGACTTTC. The V gene is TRBV6-1, the J gene TRBJ2-6, with D maybe TRBD1 (5 bases). Per the germline V gene, CDR1 is MNHNS and CDR2 is SASEGT. Trimming took 2 bases from V and 5 from J, leaving 7 bases between them. The CDR3 contains 14 residues.

This rearrangement joins TRBV20-1 to TRBJ2-5; 8 bases fit TRBD1. The CDR3 length is 14 residues. V lost 6 bases, J lost 2 bases, and 8 bases stayed unmatched. Germline assignment: CDR1 DFQATT and CDR2 SNEGSKA (reference sequence). The CDR3 sequence is CSALRDRNQETQYF. CDR3 coding DNA: TGCAGTGCACTCCGGGACAGGAATCAAGAGACCCAGTACTTC.

This sequence joins TRBV3-1 and TRBJ1-5; maybe TRBD1 (5 bases). The CDR3 runs 14 residues. Germline V gene sequence: CDR1 LGHDT, CDR2 YNNKEL (reference sequence). The V end lost 4 bases, the J end lost 2 bases, and 9 bases lay between the germline ends. DNA of the CDR3: TGTGCCAGCAGCCCCGGACACGGCAATCAGCCCCAGCATTTT. Its translation: CASSPGHGNQPQHF.

The chain couples TRBV11-2 to TRBJ2-7, with 8 bases matching TRBD1. Germline CDR1 reads SGHAT; CDR2 reads FQNNGV. This CDR3 is 15 amino acids long. J gave up 2 bases and V 1 base, and 4 bases lay outside the gene matches. Here the CDR3 reads CASSLGQGAAYEQYF. The CDR3 DNA sequence: TGTGCCAGCAGCTTAGGCCAGGGGGCCGCCTACGAGCAGTACTTC.

The J gene is TRBJ1-5, the V gene TRBV10-3; maybe TRBD1 (6 bases). The germline V gene has CDR1 ENHRY and CDR2 SYGVKD. V was shortened by 2 bases and J by 2 bases, with 10 bases between the two germline ends. This CDR3 is built from 15 residues. This CDR3 reads CAISEVQGGNQPQHF. The CDR3, as DNA: TGTGCCATCAGTGAGGTACAGGGCGGCAATCAGCCCCAGCATTTT.

This clonotype has ten or more counts. This chain uses TRBV4-3 with TRBJ2-4; a possible D gene is TRBD2 (5 bases). The germline CDR1 and CDR2 sequences are LGHNA and YSLEER. This CDR3 is built from 15 residues. Trimming removed 0 bases from V and 0 bases from J, with 6 bases in between. DNA for the CDR3: TGCGCCAGCAGCCAAGATGGACTAGCCAAAAACATTCAGTACTTC. It codes for CASSQDGLAKNIQYF.

The rearrangement joins TRBV28 to TRBJ1-6; D is uncertain. The CDR3 runs 14 residues. Trimming left V 7 bases short and J 4 bases short, with 11 bases between. From germline, CDR1 is MDHEN and CDR2 SYDVKM. CDR3 sequence reads: CASTIGGYNSPLHF. CDR3 sequence (DNA): TGTGCCAGCACCATCGGAGGGTATAATTCACCCCTCCACTTT.

This clonotype was seen ten or more times. The chain recombines TRBV25-1 with TRBJ1-2; no clear D. Per the germline V gene, CDR1 is MGHDK and CDR2 is SYGVNS. CDR3 length: 12 amino acids. The V gene lost 6 bases and the J gene lost 2 bases, with 7 bases spanning the gap. The CDR3 nucleotides read TGTGCCAGCAGAGCCGGGAACTATGGCTACACCTTC. Residues: CASRAGNYGYTF.

In this sample, this clonotype turned up many times. The gene calls are TRBV6-5 and TRBJ1-4; D gene unclear. The germline gives CDR1 MNHEY, CDR2 SVGAGI. Trimming pared 0 bases from V and 4 bases from J, leaving 6 bases between. The CDR3 contains 14 residues. For the CDR3, the DNA is TGTGCCAGCAGTTACTCGCAGAGTAATGAAAAACTGTTTTTT. Protein product: CASSYSQSNEKLFF.

This clonotype was detected many times. The chain links TRBV10-3 to TRBJ2-7; TRBD1 matches 9 bases. The CDR3 sequence is 14 residues long. V lost 6 bases to trimming and J lost 2 bases; unmatched junction nucleotides: 5. CDR1 and CDR2 (germline): ENHRY, SYGVKD. The CDR3 coding sequence is TGTGCCATCAGCCGGACAGGGGAGACCTACGAGCAGTACTTC. Amino acids: CAISRTGETYEQYF.

This clonotype was observed a handful of times. The chain has TRBV20-1 and TRBJ1-1; maybe TRBD1 (5 bases). Trimming shortened V by 4 bases and J by 1 base, and 10 bases separated the two germline ends. The CDR3 is 13 amino acids. Germline values: CDR1 DFQATT, CDR2 SNEGSKA (reference sequence). The CDR3 loop is CSATHGGNTEAFF. The CDR3 DNA sequence: TGCAGTGCTACCCACGGGGGGAACACTGAAGCTTTCTTT.

This chain connects TRBV5-6 to TRBJ1-1, with D possibly TRBD1 on 5 matching bases. Trimming pared 4 bases from V and 6 bases from J, leaving 7 bases between. Germline V gene sequence: CDR1 SGHDT, CDR2 YYEEEE. CDR3 size: 11 residues. CDR3 sequence reads: CASSVRAEAFF. CDR3 bases: TGTGCCAGCAGCGTCAGGGCTGAAGCTTTCTTT.

This clonotype was counted a few times. This sequence joins TRBV7-9 and TRBJ1-4; no clear D gene. This CDR3 spans 14 amino acids. V was cut by 5 bases and J by 7 bases, with 14 bases left in between. Germline loops: CDR1 SEHNR, CDR2 FQNEAQ (reference sequence). The DNA for the CDR3 is TGTGCCAGCAGCCCGGAGGTGGGAGGTGAAAAACTGTTTTTT. It codes for CASSPEVGGEKLFF.

The V and J genes are TRBV6-1 and TRBJ2-3; D might be TRBD2 (5 bases). From germline, CDR1 is MNHNS and CDR2 SASEGT. V lost 6 bases, J lost 2 bases, and 15 bases lay in between. The CDR3 length is 15 residues. The CDR3 nucleotides read TGTGCCAGCAGACCTGGGGTAGCGCACACAGATACGCAGTATTTT. Residues: CASRPGVAHTDTQYF.

Worth noting for this clonotype: Given a much more abundant clone one base away, this may be a read error. The chain employs TRBV29-1 and TRBJ2-3; 10 nucleotides line up with TRBD1. The CDR3 is 17 residues long. Germline V gene lookup returns CDR1 SQVTM and CDR2 ANQGSEA. Unmatched junction bases numbered 8, after V lost 0 bases and J lost 2 bases. The DNA for the CDR3 is TGCAGCGTTGAAGACCTCCGACAGGGGGCGGCCACAGATACGCAGTATTTT. Translated, it gives CSVEDLRQGAATDTQYF.

This clonotype was recorded a few times. V is TRBV11-2 and J is TRBJ2-2; 7 nucleotides line up with TRBD1. V was pared by 1 base and J by 6 bases, with 2 bases of the junction left unmatched. The CDR3 totals 14 residues. CDR1 and CDR2 (germline): SGHAT, FQNNGV. CDR3 bases: TGTGCCAGCAGCTTAGTTCAGGGGGCCGGGGAGCTGTTTTTT. Encoded protein: CASSLVQGAGELFF. Full variable domain (missing parts from reference TRBV11-2 and TRBJ2-2): EAGVAQSPRYKIIEKRQSVAFWCNPISGHATLYWYQQILGQGPKLLIQFQNNGVVDDSQLPKDRFSAERLKGVDSTLKIQPAKLEDSAVYLCASSLVQGAGELFFGEGSRLTVL.

The CDR3 DNA is TGTGCCAGCAGTTCTATAAGCCGACAGATTAATCAGCCCCAGCATTTT. It yields the protein CASSSISRQINQPQHF. The J gene is TRBJ1-5, the V gene TRBV6-5; a possible D gene is TRBD1 (5 bases). This CDR3 region has 16 residues. The V gene's germline CDR1 is MNHEY and CDR2 SVGAGI. The V and J ends lost 4 bases and 4 bases respectively, with 17 bases between them.

This clonotype was observed a few times. The V and J genes are TRBV6-2 or TRBV6-3 and TRBJ2-5, with 14 bases identical to TRBD2. The length of the CDR3 is 17 residues. Germline CDR1 and CDR2: MNHEY and SVGEGT. The J segment lost 1 base and the V segment lost 2 bases, leaving 3 bases of the junction unmatched. The CDR3 loop reads CASSYGLAGGGQETQYF. The CDR3, as DNA: TGTGCCAGCAGTTACGGACTAGCGGGAGGAGGCCAAGAGACCCAGTACTTC.

This clonotype has a handful of counts. The CDR3 sequence: CASSGQGLYEQYF. The DNA of the CDR3 is TGTGCCAGCAGCGGACAGGGATTATACGAGCAGTACTTC. The chain uses TRBV28 and TRBJ2-7, with 8 bases that match TRBD1. V lost 6 bases, J lost 4 bases, and 5 bases stayed unmatched. CDR3 length equals 13 residues. From germline, CDR1 is MDHEN and CDR2 SYDVKM. Full variable domain (rest looked up from reference TRBV28 and TRBJ2-7): DVKVTQSSRYLVKRTGEKVFLECVQDMDHENMFWYRQDPGLGLRLIYFSYDVKMKEKGDIPEGYSVSREKKERFSLILESASTNQTSMYLCASSGQGLYEQYFGPGTRLTVT.

This clonotype showed up just a few times. This chain uses TRBV4-3 with TRBJ1-1; no definite D call. The ends were cut back, 1 base at V and 5 bases at J, with 8 bases in the middle. This CDR3 comprises 13 residues. Germline V gene data show CDR1 as LGHNA and CDR2 as YSLEER. CDR3 DNA sequence: TGCGCCAGCAGCCAAGGAACAATAACTGAAGCTTTCTTT. Encoded protein: CASSQGTITEAFF.

This clonotype was seen a few times. The V call is TRBV2, the J call TRBJ1-2; 7 bases line up with TRBD1. The V segment lost 4 bases and the J segment 4 bases; nucleotides outside the gene matches: 6. Germline V CDR1 and CDR2: SNHLY, FYNNEI. The CDR3 has 14 residues. CDR3 residues: CASSGQGQGYGYTF. CDR3 bases: TGTGCCAGCAGTGGACAGGGACAAGGCTATGGCTACACCTTC.

The rearrangement links TRBV28 to TRBJ2-1, with D uncertain. Germline V lookup: CDR1 MDHEN, CDR2 SYDVKM. This CDR3 is 14 amino acids long. V was pared by 5 bases and J by 6 bases, with 14 bases between. The DNA of the CDR3 is TGTGCCAGCAGTACACGAGACACTTCCAATGAGCAGTTCTTC. Residues: CASSTRDTSNEQFF.

This clonotype occurred many times. The chain uses TRBV6-5 and TRBJ1-2; the D is unclear. V dropped 6 bases and J dropped 5 bases, with 10 bases sitting between them. In germline, CDR1 is MNHEY, CDR2 SVGAGI. The CDR3 sequence is 12 residues long. CDR3 DNA sequence: TGTGCCAGCAGCCCCGAGGGATATGGCTACACCTTC. It specifies CASSPEGYGYTF.

The V gene is TRBV5-1, the J gene TRBJ2-5; TRBD2 matches at 9 bases. Trimming cost V 4 bases and J 2 bases; bases outside gene matches: 6. Germline CDR1 and CDR2: SGHRS and YFSETQ. The CDR3 runs 15 residues. DNA for the CDR3: TGCGCCAGCAGCCCCGGGACTAGCCCACAAGAGACCCAGTACTTC. It encodes CASSPGTSPQETQYF.

This clonotype was seen a few times. The gene calls are TRBV5-1 and TRBJ2-2; D not certain. V gave up 5 bases and J gave up 0 bases, with 8 bases separating them. The CDR3 sequence is 14 residues long. The germline gives CDR1 SGHRS, CDR2 YFSETQ. The CDR3 spells CASREFANTGELFF. The CDR3 DNA reads TGCGCCAGCAGAGAATTCGCGAACACCGGGGAGCTGTTTTTT.

The V call is TRBV20-1, the J call TRBJ2-5; D gene unclear. The CDR3 covers 13 residues. The germline gives CDR1 DFQATT, CDR2 SNEGSKA (reference sequence). Trimming removed 0 bases from V and 5 bases from J, with 10 bases in between. CDR3 nucleotide sequence: TGCAGTGCTAGAGATCACGTACTTGAGACCCAGTACTTC. It codes for CSARDHVLETQYF.

This clonotype turned up a few times. The chain combines TRBV12-3 or TRBV12-4 with TRBJ2-1, with D unclear. The V end lost 2 bases, the J end lost 0 bases, and 11 bases lay between the germline ends. There are 16 residues in the CDR3. The CDR3 region is CASSLNPGFSYNEQFF. The CDR3 DNA reads as TGTGCCAGCAGTTTAAATCCCGGGTTCTCCTACAATGAGCAGTTCTTC.